This passage covers 24 T cell receptor beta chains from one sample sequenced in a study of cytomegalovirus exposure and HLA in healthy donors. Both 60 Vbeta primers and 13 Jbeta primers went into the PCR. Some clones are missing from TCRdb's copy, which holds only in-frame ones; the method was immunoSEQ multiplex PCR. The table lists approximately 170,000 clones, 60% to 80% of them singletons, with less than 5.5% in the top ten. Sequences were obtained from PBMCs. These receptors originate from a male donor in good health and CMV-seronegative.

This clone was found a few times. The genes are TRBV19 and TRBJ2-1, with D maybe TRBD1 (5 bases). Trimming shortened V by 6 bases and J by 3 bases, and 9 bases separated the two germline ends. Germline assignment: CDR1 LNHDA and CDR2 SQIVND (reference sequence). There are 13 residues in the CDR3. The CDR3: CASSRDSYNEQFF. The CDR3 DNA reads as TGTGCCAGTAGCCGTGACAGCTACAATGAGCAGTTCTTC.

The gene calls are TRBV7-9 and TRBJ2-2; weak D call: TRBD2 (5 bases). Germline V gene data show CDR1 as SEHNR and CDR2 as FQNEAQ (reference sequence). The V end lost 2 bases, the J end lost 5 bases, and 9 bases lay between the germline ends. CDR3 length equals 14 residues. The CDR3 region is CASSLSPGTGELFF. The CDR3 DNA reads as TGTGCCAGCAGCTTATCCCCGGGGACCGGGGAGCTGTTTTTT.

V gene TRBV7-6 combines with J gene TRBJ2-1; possibly TRBD2 for D (6 bases). Germline V gene lookup returns CDR1 SGHVS and CDR2 FNYEAQ. V was clipped by 2 bases and J by 7 bases, with 15 bases between them. The CDR3 has 15 residues. Written as DNA, the CDR3 is TGTGCCAGCAGCTTAAGACCGGGAGACGGTAATGAGCAGTTCTTC. Protein sequence: CASSLRPGDGNEQFF.

The rearrangement joins TRBV4-1 to TRBJ1-4, with 7 bases fitting TRBD1. Germline CDR1 and CDR2: MGHRA and YSYEKL. This CDR3 contains 16 residues. V was pared by 0 bases and J by 5 bases, with 6 bases of the junction left unmatched. CDR3 loop: CASSQDSTGKNEKLFF. The CDR3 DNA follows: TGCGCCAGCAGCCAAGACTCGACAGGGAAAAATGAAAAACTGTTTTTT.

CDR3 loop: CASSSRQGNRNSPLHF. DNA for the CDR3: TGTGCCAGCAGCAGTAGACAGGGGAACAGGAATTCACCCCTCCACTTT. The rearrangement uses TRBV11-1 and TRBJ1-6, with 8 bases fitting TRBD1. The germline CDR1 and CDR2 sequences are SGHAT and FQDESV (reference sequence). The CDR3 length is 16 residues. J lost 7 bases, V lost 5 bases, and 10 bases had no gene match.

The chain joins TRBV11-3 to TRBJ2-1; D perhaps matches TRBD2 (6 bases). Germline CDR1 is SGHNT and CDR2 is YENEEA. Trimming took 5 bases from V and 8 from J, leaving 10 bases between them. This CDR3 contains 12 residues. CDR3 bases: TGTGCCAGCAGCGGGCCGGGGGATGAGCAGTTCTTC. It is translated as CASSGPGDEQFF.

This chain uses TRBV4-1 with TRBJ2-3, with TRBD2 identical over 11 bases. The germline V gene has CDR1 MGHRA and CDR2 YSYEKL. Trimming at V came to 1 base and at J to 5 bases, leaving 11 bases not matched to a gene. This CDR3 has 18 residues. CDR3 DNA: TGCGCCAGCAGCCAAGTCCACCGTAGCGGGGGGGTGGTAGATACGCAGTATTTT. Its translation is CASSQVHRSGGVVDTQYF.

The V and J genes are TRBV9 and TRBJ2-1; 7 positions agree with TRBD2. The length of the CDR3 is 12 residues. V dropped 3 bases and J dropped 6; count of bases not matched to a gene: 0. The germline gives CDR1 SGDLS, CDR2 YYNGEE. The DNA for the CDR3 is TGTGCCAGCAGCGGGACTAGCAATGAGCAGTTCTTC. This encodes CASSGTSNEQFF.

The chain combines TRBV19 with TRBJ1-2, with D tentatively TRBD1 (5 bases). V lost 4 bases, J lost 5 bases, and 11 bases lay in between. The CDR3 contains 13 residues. CDR1 is LNHDA, CDR2 SQIVND, per germline (reference sequence). CDR3 region: CASSSGRVYGYTF. CDR3 DNA sequence: TGTGCCAGTAGTAGCGGCAGGGTATATGGCTACACCTTC.

The V gene is TRBV6-1, the J gene TRBJ2-5; D gene uncertain. Judging by the DNA end, TRBJ2-7 fits better; the J call may be wrong. The CDR3 sequence is 14 residues long. The germline gives CDR1 MNHNS, CDR2 SASEGT. CDR3 region: CASKLTEFSYEQYF. The DNA of the CDR3 is TGTGCCAGCAAACTGACGGAGTTTTCCTACGAGCAGTACTTC.

CDR3 protein: CASSQDEGVNTYEQYF. The CDR3, as DNA: TGTGCCAGCAGCCAAGATGAAGGGGTAAATACCTACGAGCAGTACTTC. V is TRBV4-2 and J is TRBJ2-7; maybe TRBD1 (5 bases). V shed 0 bases and J shed 2 bases, with 14 bases lying between them. The CDR3 runs to 16 residues. The V gene's germline CDR1 is LGHNA and CDR2 YNFKEQ.

The chain couples TRBV7-8 to TRBJ2-7; D possibly corresponds to TRBD2 (5 bases). Germline V CDR1 and CDR2: SGHVS, FQNEAQ. The V end lost 4 bases, the J end lost 1 base, and 11 bases lay between the germline ends. The CDR3 is made up of 14 amino acids. CDR3 amino acids: CASSSWTVSYEQYF. The CDR3 DNA follows: TGTGCCAGCAGCTCCTGGACTGTTTCCTACGAGCAGTACTTC.

The chain couples TRBV7-9 to TRBJ2-5, with 7 bases that match TRBD1. Germline trimming cut 4 bases from V and 5 bases from J; bases unmatched to any gene: 13. This CDR3 region has 16 residues. CDR1 SEHNR and CDR2 FQNEAQ come from the germline V gene (reference sequence). The CDR3: CASSSFGTDNGETQYF. CDR3 sequence (DNA): TGTGCCAGCAGCTCCTTCGGGACAGACAATGGGGAGACCCAGTACTTC.

This clone was counted between two and nine times. The CDR3, as DNA: TGTGCCAGCAGCTCTACAGGGATGGCGCGTGGGAACACTGAAGCTTTCTTT. It codes for CASSSTGMARGNTEAFF. This chain links TRBV7-9 with TRBJ1-1, with D possibly being TRBD1 (6 bases). V lost 4 bases and J 1 base, leaving 19 bases between the germline ends. This CDR3 has 17 residues. Per the germline V gene, CDR1 is SEHNR and CDR2 is FQNEAQ (reference sequence).

CDR3 in DNA: TGTGCCAGCAGCCAAGGTCAGGGCACGGGTTGGAGCGGGACTGAAGCTTTCTTT. It codes for CASSQGQGTGWSGTEAFF. The V gene is TRBV4-2, the J gene TRBJ1-1; TRBD1 might be the D (5 bases). The CDR3 contains 18 residues. Trimming removed 1 base from V and 5 bases from J, with 23 bases in between. Germline V lookup: CDR1 LGHNA, CDR2 YNFKEQ.

This chain links TRBV6-5 with TRBJ1-2, with D possibly being TRBD1 (5 bases). The V end was cut by 2 bases, the J end by 1 base, with 11 bases between. Germline V gene sequence: CDR1 MNHEY, CDR2 SVGAGI. The CDR3 covers 15 residues. This CDR3 reads CASSYRGKFNYGYTF. As DNA, the CDR3 is TGTGCCAGCAGTTACCGGGGGAAATTTAACTATGGCTACACCTTC.

This clone has more than one count but fewer than ten. The chain has TRBV18 and TRBJ1-1; 9 nucleotides align to TRBD1. This CDR3 spans 12 amino acids. Germline-derived CDR1 and CDR2 are KGHSH and LQKENI. Germline trimming cut 5 bases from V and 8 bases from J; bases unmatched to any gene: 3. The DNA for the CDR3 is TGTGCCAGCTCAGACAGGGGGGAAGAAGCTTTCTTT. This sequence encodes CASSDRGEEAFF.

The V gene is TRBV19, the J gene TRBJ1-1, with 7 bases identical to TRBD1. The trim removed 7 bases at V and 10 bases at J, leaving 12 bases unmatched. Germline-derived CDR1 and CDR2 are LNHDA and SQIVND (reference sequence). The CDR3 is made up of 13 amino acids. The CDR3 DNA reads TGTGCCAGTACCCAGACAGGGAGCCAGGGAGCTTTCTTT. The encoded protein is CASTQTGSQGAFF.

The J gene is TRBJ2-2, the V gene TRBV6-6; TRBD2 matches 7 bases. Germline V CDR1 and CDR2: MNHNY, SVGAGI (reference sequence). V lost 7 bases and J lost 3; bases outside the gene matches: 5. This CDR3 region has 14 residues. Written as DNA, the CDR3 is TGTGCCAGCATTGGGGGGGGGTACACCGGGGAGCTGTTTTTT. It encodes CASIGGGYTGELFF.

The V and J genes are TRBV12-5 and TRBJ1-1, with 7 bases fitting TRBD1. Trimming cost V 4 bases and J 6 bases; bases outside gene matches: 8. CDR3 length: 14 residues. Germline V lookup: CDR1 LGHNT, CDR2 FRNRAP. CDR3 in amino acids: CASGWQTGFSEAFF. The CDR3 DNA sequence: TGTGCTAGTGGTTGGCAGACAGGGTTTTCTGAAGCTTTCTTT. Filled out from reference TRBV12-5 and TRBJ1-1, the complete variable domain reads DARVTQTPRHKVTEMGQEVTMRCQPILGHNTVFWYRQTMMQGLELLAYFRNRAPLDDSGMPKDRFSAEMPDATLATLKIQPSEPRDSAVYFCASGWQTGFSEAFFGQGTRLTVV.

The V call is TRBV7-3, the J call TRBJ1-1; D is uncertain. The germline V and J ends were trimmed by 2 bases and 2 bases, with 6 bases remaining between them. Germline assignment: CDR1 SGHTA and CDR2 FQGTGA. The CDR3 length is 13 residues. The chain's CDR3 is CASSLFSNTEAFF. In DNA form, the CDR3 reads TGTGCCAGCAGCTTATTCTCTAACACTGAAGCTTTCTTT.

The chain has TRBV7-2 and TRBJ1-2; D gene uncertain. This CDR3 region has 13 residues. Germline assignment: CDR1 SGHTA and CDR2 FQGNSA. V lost 1 base to trimming and J lost 8 bases, with 11 bases between them. The CDR3 DNA reads as TGTGCCAGCAGCTTAGTGGTCGGGGAAGGCTACACCTTC. Amino acid sequence: CASSLVVGEGYTF.

The chain has TRBV19 and TRBJ1-5, with TRBD1 identical over 9 bases. This CDR3 has 14 residues. Germline lookup yields CDR1 LNHDA and CDR2 SQIVND (reference sequence). Trimming cost V 5 bases and J 5 bases; bases outside gene matches: 4. The CDR3 DNA reads TGTGCCAGTAGTCCCGGGACAGGGTATCAGCCCCAGCATTTT. It yields the protein CASSPGTGYQPQHF.

This clone appeared once. This rearrangement joins TRBV4-3 to TRBJ2-2; D call uncertain. This CDR3 region has 15 residues. Germline CDR1 and CDR2: LGHNA and YSLEER. The V and J ends lost 2 bases and 6 bases respectively, with 13 bases between them. CDR3 residues: CASSQTTMYSGELFF. The CDR3 coding sequence is TGCGCCAGCAGCCAAACTACGATGTATTCCGGGGAGCTGTTTTTT.